This TCR beta chain comes out of a study of T cells in Graves' hyperthyroidism and ophthalmopathy (dated by TCRdb to about 2019). About the investigation overall: Peripheral blood was collected at initial diagnosis, before any treatment. TCR Vbeta CDR3 sequencing of 140 or so peripheral blood samples (about 45 ophthalmopathy, over 70 hyperthyroidism and roughly 17 progressor patients) is reported in the paper. In six Graves' hyperthyroidism patients, the study also compared T-cell repertoires from thyroid tissue with T-cell repertoires from blood. The 95 to 100 discovery patients were randomly divided into training and test sets at a 7:3 ratio. Once sampling was done, hyperthyroidism patients were given methimazole at a starting dose of 30 mg daily, whereas ophthalmopathy patients were given high-dose intravenous methylprednisolone. To identify TCR V-J signatures that set the groups apart, the researchers used a discovery cohort of about a hundred patients, made up of 43 with Graves' ophthalmopathy and about 60 with stable Graves' hyperthyroidism. Prospective prediction of ophthalmopathy was tested in an independent validation cohort of fewer than 20 hyperthyroidism patients and 17 patients who later progressed to ophthalmopathy. Overall results and qualifications from the work: Sample size was not statistically predetermined, and investigators were not blinded to group allocation. Most expanded thyroid clonotypes (frequency above 0.001) were also detected in blood, a finding suggesting that blood repertoires may reflect thyroid immune responses. During validation, the model predicted progression to ophthalmopathy a median of about 6.3 months ahead of onset, with approximately 70% sensitivity and about 72% specificity. In cross-validation, a model built on a 13 V-J signature told ophthalmopathy apart from stable hyperthyroidism with approximately 90% sensitivity and about 81% specificity, and in testing the same model reached 80%/75%.

This clonotype was seen only a few times. The antigen this receptor binds is unknown. Base qualities were left out, and no much larger clone turns up one base away. The TCR beta CDR3 regions were amplified from RNA transcripts. A first-round RT-PCR of the TCR CDR3 used the HTBI primer set with the Qiagen OneStep RT-PCR kit. Libraries were constructed in a second round of multiplex PCR, after which size selection and purification were carried out. Libraries were sequenced paired-end with 100 bp reads on an Illumina HiSeq2000. The authors' pipeline ran thus. SOAPnuke was used to process the raw data, with reads discarded if the reads contained adapters or uncalled bases, had a mean Phred below 15, or lacked an exact constant-primer or identifier match. High-quality paired reads were merged using COPE v1.2.5, and each unique nucleotide sequence was defined as a clonotype. Clonotypes were aligned to IMGT TRBV, TRBD and TRBJ reference segments using MiTCR v1.1. Only V-J combinations with frequency above 0.0001, covering roughly 99% of repertoires, were analysed. The TCS score was defined as the ratio of F50 (clonal expansion) to E x V (chaos), calculated using BLOSUM62-based TCRdist between CDR3 peptides within each V-J. Welch's t-statistics and random forest reduced 514 V-J features to about 13, which were used in a naive Bayes classifier (R e1071). Using fastp trimming at Q25 and MiXCR clonotype assembly, TCRdb reanalyzed the public sequencing data and kept in-frame beta chains. Every entry covers one CDR3 protein and lists the most common genes and DNA from its rows. TCRdb, not the authors, supplied the V and J calls. This sample holds over 550,000 distinct CDR3 sequences; around 17% were observed only once. 15% to 20% of the sample lies in the top ten.

Stable Graves' hyperthyroidism was defined as no progression to ophthalmopathy during 18 months of follow-up. Hyperthyroidism patients were newly diagnosed, had a disease duration of under 2 months, and were aged 18 to 65 years. The study excluded patients with uncontrolled infections, other autoimmune diseases, pregnancy or lactation. Diagnoses relied on clinical symptoms, serum thyroxine and TRAb, thyroid ultrasound and orbital computed tomography. PBMCs were isolated from 10 ml of fresh peripheral blood by Ficoll-Paque density gradient centrifugation. Trizol reagent was used to extract total RNA, and RNA quality was then checked on an Agilent 2100 Bioanalyzer. The CDR3 runs 14 amino acids, cysteine and phenylalanine included. CDR3 DNA only is kept here, 42 bases in frame from base 1. Germline trimming: 1 base from V, 13 bases from J; junction bases outside gene matches: 10. According to the germline V gene, CDR1 reads SGHTA and CDR2 reads FQGNSA.

This receptor chain uses TRBV7-2 and TRBJ2-5, and 9 junction bases match TRBD2. The sample taken for sequencing was blood. This TCR was sampled from a woman between 18 and 29 years old with Graves' hyperthyroidism. The DNA reads as follows: TGTGCCAGCAGCTTAGTCTTAGCGGGAGAATCCCCGTACTTC. It codes for CASSLVLAGESPYF.